Judged by abundance, the clone carrying this TCR delta chain is medium-sized. TCRdb reanalysed the reads via CATT. The sample holds 5,100 or so delta-chain clones, 2.5% to 3% seen once. This sample is part of a study of gamma-delta chains in newborns, infants, children. On the study more broadly: Microbial exposure reportedly drives polyclonal innate γδ T cell expansion after birth.

The CDR3 has 16 residues. Per germline, CDR1 GEAIGNYY and CDR2 EKD. Germline trimming cut 5 bases from V and 0 bases from J; bases unmatched to any gene: 5. The chain links TRDV2 to TRDJ1, with TRDD3 matching over 13 bases. The sequence came from a child who was a newborn, infant or young child, either healthy, febrile or measles-vaccinated (not recorded which). The material sequenced was blood. The CDR3 is CACVPLGDTYTDKLIF. The CDR3 DNA sequence: TGTGCCTGTGTTCCACTGGGGGATACGTACACCGATAAACTCATCTTT.